These 20 T cell receptor beta chains were all obtained from the same sample, sequenced in a study of molecular identifiers for immune sequencing clone quantification. TCRdb processed the PCR reads anew with MiXCR; each CDR3 protein has one entry. Here the sample spans approximately 500,000 distinct CDR3 sequences, 20% to 25% being singletons. Source material: naive CD8+ T cells from blood, with Jurkat cell RNA spiked in. Subset meaning: FACS-sorted CD8+CD4-CCR7+CD45RA+ naive T cells. These receptors all stem from a human donor in good health. Some libraries in this study had Jurkat cell RNA spiked in.

For this clonotype: A much more abundant neighbour one base away suggests this may be a read error. The chain carries TRBV7-9 and TRBJ2-2; D remains ambiguous. Germline assignment: CDR1 SEHNR and CDR2 FQNEAQ (reference sequence). CDR3 size: 13 residues. The ends were cut back, 8 bases at V and 2 bases at J, with 9 bases in the middle. CDR3 DNA sequence: TGTGCCAGCTGGCAGAATAACACCGGGGAGCTGTTTTTT. This sequence encodes CASWQNNTGELFF.

A note on this clonotype: At one end the junction does not follow the germline gene, possibly because of a read error. The chain employs TRBV9 and TRBJ2-3; TRBD2 might be the D (5 bases). This CDR3 is 13 amino acids long. The germline V gene encodes CDR1 SGDLS and CDR2 YYNGEE. The CDR3 loop reads CVSTGLNTDTQYF. The CDR3, as DNA: TGTGTCAGCACCGGACTGAACACAGATACGCAGTATTTT.

The sample holds a few counts of this clonotype. CDR3 bases: TGTGCCAGCAGAGACAGACAGGGTGGTGAAAAACTGTTTTTT. Amino acid sequence: CASRDRQGGEKLFF. The V gene is TRBV2, the J gene TRBJ1-4, with TRBD1 identical over 7 bases. The germline V gene encodes CDR1 SNHLY and CDR2 FYNNEI. J lost 7 bases, V lost 6 bases, and 8 bases had no gene match. The CDR3 consists of 14 residues.

There are a few counts of this clonotype. The chain couples TRBV15 to TRBJ2-6; D gene unclear. The CDR3 contains 17 residues. Trimming took 0 bases from V and 4 from J, leaving 13 bases between them. Looked up from germline, CDR1 is LNHNV and CDR2 is YYDKDF (reference sequence). In DNA, the CDR3 is TGTGCCACCAGCAGAGATGAAGTATTGGTGGGGGCCAACGTCCTGACTTTC. This translates into CATSRDEVLVGANVLTF.

A few counts support this clonotype. J is TRBJ2-1 and V is TRBV13; 12 bases fit TRBD2. Germline CDR1 reads PRHDT; CDR2 reads FYEKMQ (reference sequence). CDR3 length: 15 residues. The junction had 4 bases not matched to a gene; V was cut back by 4 bases and J by 6 bases. The CDR3 nucleotides read TGTGCCAGCAGCTCGACTAGCGGGGGAAGCAATGAGCAGTTCTTC. Translation: CASSSTSGGSNEQFF.

This clonotype was counted between two and nine times. The chain combines TRBV4-3 with TRBJ1-4, with 7 bases fitting TRBD1. J gave up 4 bases and V 3 bases, and 5 bases lay outside the gene matches. The germline CDR1 and CDR2 sequences are LGHNA and YSLEER. The length of the CDR3 is 15 residues. The CDR3 DNA reads as TGCGCCAGCAGCCACTCGACAGGGCGTAATGAAAAACTGTTTTTT. Residues: CASSHSTGRNEKLFF.

With regard to this clonotype: The junction differs from germline at one of its ends, possibly a read error. This chain links TRBV7-6 with TRBJ1-1; 8 nucleotides line up with TRBD1. The CDR3 has 14 amino acids. The germline CDR1 and CDR2 sequences are SGHVS and FNYEAQ. The CDR3 sequence is CASGLGQGQTEAFF. The DNA for the CDR3 is TGTGCCAGCGGCTTAGGACAGGGTCAGACTGAAGCTTTCTTT.

In this sample, this clonotype turned up many times. The gene calls are TRBV10-3 and TRBJ2-7, with D maybe TRBD1 (5 bases). The germline V and J ends were trimmed by 8 bases and 2 bases, with 10 bases remaining between them. Germline CDR1 is ENHRY and CDR2 is SYGVKD. The CDR3 is 12 residues long. The DNA of the CDR3 is TGTGCCATCGGCGACAGCGCCTACGAGCAGTACTTC. It codes for CAIGDSAYEQYF.

The genes are TRBV4-1 and TRBJ2-5, with D uncertain. Germline-derived CDR1 and CDR2 are MGHRA and YSYEKL. V dropped 0 bases and J dropped 5 bases, with 7 bases sitting between them. The CDR3 extends over 13 amino acids. CDR3 coding DNA: TGCGCCAGCAGCCAAGATCCTTTTGAGACCCAGTACTTC. It is translated as CASSQDPFETQYF.

This clonotype was detected ten times or more. V is TRBV5-6 and J is TRBJ2-5; the match to TRBD1 covers 7 bases. In germline, CDR1 is SGHDT, CDR2 YYEEEE. There are 13 residues in the CDR3. V lost 4 bases, J lost 1 base, and 1 base stayed unmatched. The CDR3 loop is CASSRDSQETQYF. The CDR3, as DNA: TGTGCCAGCAGCCGGGACAGCCAAGAGACCCAGTACTTC.

Many counts were recorded for this clonotype. This chain joins TRBV4-3 and TRBJ1-6; perhaps TRBD1 as D (5 bases). From germline, CDR1 is LGHNA and CDR2 YSLEER. V lost 0 bases and J lost 8, with 14 bases in between. The CDR3 is 16 amino acids. The CDR3 protein is CASSQERGSYDSPLHF. Here the CDR3 DNA reads TGCGCCAGCAGCCAAGAGAGGGGAAGTTACGATTCACCCCTCCACTTT.

This clonotype was detected many times. The rearrangement uses TRBV4-3 and TRBJ2-7, with D tentatively TRBD1 (5 bases). The CDR3 has 14 residues. Trimming cost V 0 bases and J 4 bases, with 10 bases left between them. In germline, CDR1 is LGHNA, CDR2 YSLEER. The CDR3 DNA follows: TGCGCCAGCAGCCAAGATTGGGCAGGGTACGAGCAGTACTTC. It codes for CASSQDWAGYEQYF.

The CDR3 region is CASSLFLAGGDTQYF. CDR3 in DNA: TGTGCCAGCAGCTTGTTTCTAGCGGGGGGTGATACGCAGTATTTT. The chain combines TRBV5-5 with TRBJ2-3; TRBD2 matches 11 bases. The germline CDR1 and CDR2 sequences are SGHKS and YYEKEE (reference sequence). The length of the CDR3 is 15 residues. The V segment lost 1 base and the J segment 6 bases; nucleotides outside the gene matches: 4.

This clonotype was detected ten times or more. The chain is built from TRBV2 and TRBJ1-1; D unclear. The CDR3 has 13 amino acids. Trimming took off 8 bases at V and 0 bases at J, with 10 bases between the two ends. Germline-derived CDR1 and CDR2 are SNHLY and FYNNEI. The CDR3 sequence: CASVDGLNTEAFF. The CDR3, as DNA: TGTGCCAGCGTGGACGGATTGAACACTGAAGCTTTCTTT.

Note on this clonotype: The CDR3 does not close with the conserved phenylalanine or tryptophan, likely indicating a read error. The chain is built from TRBV7-9 and TRBJ2-7; the match to TRBD1 covers 7 bases. Trimming at V came to 6 bases and at J to 7 bases, leaving 6 bases not matched to a gene. Germline lookup yields CDR1 SEHNR and CDR2 FQNEAQ (reference sequence). The CDR3 contains 12 residues. The CDR3 loop is CASSSGQAEQYL. The DNA for the CDR3 is TGTGCCAGCAGTTCCGGACAGGCTGAGCAGTACCTC.

This clonotype was seen only a few times. The chain is built from TRBV14 and TRBJ1-2; no definite D call. Looked up from germline, CDR1 is SGHDN and CDR2 is FVKESK. This CDR3 spans 14 amino acids. The germline V and J ends were trimmed by 1 base and 3 bases, with 9 bases remaining between them. In DNA, the CDR3 is TGTGCCAGCAGCCAAGGAAGGACCCACTATGGCTACACCTTC. It yields the protein CASSQGRTHYGYTF.

This clonotype was observed at least ten times. The gene calls are TRBV7-9 and TRBJ2-5, with D possibly TRBD2 on 7 matching bases. This CDR3 contains 14 residues. Germline V lookup: CDR1 SEHNR, CDR2 FQNEAQ (reference sequence). V was shortened by 2 bases and J by 4 bases, with 11 bases between the two germline ends. The CDR3 DNA follows: TGTGCCAGCAGCTTATCCGGGGGGCGAGAGACCCAGTACTTC. Its protein is CASSLSGGRETQYF.

The genes are TRBV7-8 and TRBJ2-2; D gene ambiguous. Trimming stripped 8 bases from V and 0 bases from J, with 10 bases between. Germline CDR1 reads SGHVS; CDR2 reads FQNEAQ. The CDR3 is made up of 14 amino acids. CDR3 nucleotides: TGTGCCAGCGACCGAGATGCGAACACCGGGGAGCTGTTTTTT. Amino acid sequence: CASDRDANTGELFF. Filled out from reference TRBV7-8 and TRBJ2-2, the complete variable domain reads GAGVSQSPRYKVAKRGQDVALRCDPISGHVSLFWYQQALGQGPEFLTYFQNEAQLDKSGLPSDRFFAERPEGSVSTLKIQRTQQEDSAVYLCASDRDANTGELFFGEGSRLTVL.

This clonotype showed up just a few times. The rearrangement joins TRBV5-4 to TRBJ2-7, with a tentative D call TRBD1 (6 bases). Germline V gives CDR1 SGHNT, CDR2 YYREEE (reference sequence). This CDR3 has 14 amino acids. Trimming pared 2 bases from V and 5 bases from J, leaving 14 bases between. The CDR3, as DNA: TGTGCCAGCAGCTTTATGGGGGCGCTCCACGAGCAGTACTTC. Its translation: CASSFMGALHEQYF. Full variable domain (outside the CDR3, taken from reference TRBV5-4 and TRBJ2-7): ETGVTQSPTHLIKTRGQQVTLRCSSQSGHNTVSWYQQALGQGPQFIFQYYREEENGRGNFPPRFSGLQFPNYSSELNVNALELDDSALYLCASSFMGALHEQYFGPGTRLTVT.

Concerning this clonotype itself: A much larger clone lies one base from this, so it may be a read error. The chain combines TRBV7-8 with TRBJ2-1; perhaps TRBD2 as D (6 bases). Trimming removed 3 bases at V and 8 bases at J, with 17 bases between. Germline V gene lookup returns CDR1 SGHVS and CDR2 FQNEAQ. This CDR3 has 15 amino acids. CDR3 sequence: CASSLPGRGTDEQFF. Here the CDR3 DNA reads TGTGCCAGCAGCTTGCCGGGACGGGGGACCGATGAGCAGTTCTTC.